The clone carrying this T cell receptor (beta chain) was recorded a few times. Its antigen is not identified. Germline CDR1 reads SGHRS; CDR2 reads YFSETQ. The CDR3 has 12 amino acids. Trimming left V 5 bases short and J 7 bases short, with 12 bases between. The sample belongs to a study of T cells after yellow fever vaccination. Template switching by 5'RACE produced TCR cDNA, adding a universal primer site and UMIs. TCRdb reprocessed the 5' RACE reads via MiXCR and lists one record per CDR3 protein. The table includes 250,000 to 400,000 distinct CDR3 sequences, approximately 4.5% detected once. Overall study findings and caveats: Once the booster was given, most primary-vaccination clones reappeared, at about 96% for CD4 and roughly 90% for CD8.

The source material was PBMCs, sampled 15 days after the yellow fever booster vaccination. The TCR comes from a man between 18 and 29 years old who received the YFV17D yellow fever vaccine. The J gene is TRBJ1-2, the V gene TRBV5-1; weak D call: TRBD1 (5 bases). CDR3 DNA sequence: TGCGCCAGCAGGCCAGGGACCGGTGGCTACACCTTC. Translated, it gives CASRPGTGGYTF.